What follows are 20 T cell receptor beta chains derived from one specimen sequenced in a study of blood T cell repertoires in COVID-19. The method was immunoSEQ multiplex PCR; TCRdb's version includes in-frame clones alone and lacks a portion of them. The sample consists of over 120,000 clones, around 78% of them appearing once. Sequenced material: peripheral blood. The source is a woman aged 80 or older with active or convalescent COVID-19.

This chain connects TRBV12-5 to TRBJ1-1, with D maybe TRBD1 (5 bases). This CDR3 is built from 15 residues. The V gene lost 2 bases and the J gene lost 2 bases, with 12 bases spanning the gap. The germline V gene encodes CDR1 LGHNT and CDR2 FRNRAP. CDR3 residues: CASGLNLGGNTEAFF. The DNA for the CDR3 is TGTGCTAGTGGTTTGAACCTCGGGGGTAACACTGAAGCTTTCTTT.

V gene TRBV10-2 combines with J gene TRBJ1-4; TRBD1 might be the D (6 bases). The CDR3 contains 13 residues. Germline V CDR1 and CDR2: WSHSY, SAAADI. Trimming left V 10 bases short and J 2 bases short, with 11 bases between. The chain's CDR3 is CATGGHTNEKLFF. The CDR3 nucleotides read TGCGCCACCGGGGGGCACACTAATGAAAAACTGTTTTTT.

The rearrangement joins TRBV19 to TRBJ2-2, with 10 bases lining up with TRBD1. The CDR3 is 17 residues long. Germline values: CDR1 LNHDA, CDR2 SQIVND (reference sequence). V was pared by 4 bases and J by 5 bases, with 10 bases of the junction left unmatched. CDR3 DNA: TGTGCCAGTAGTACACCGCCGGGACAGGGGATAACCGGGGAGCTGTTTTTT. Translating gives CASSTPPGQGITGELFF.

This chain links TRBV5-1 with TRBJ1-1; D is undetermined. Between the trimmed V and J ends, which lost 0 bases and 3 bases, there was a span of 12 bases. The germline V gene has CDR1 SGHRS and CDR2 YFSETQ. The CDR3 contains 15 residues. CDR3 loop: CASSLEPERDTEAFF. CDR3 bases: TGCGCCAGCAGCTTGGAGCCCGAGAGGGACACTGAAGCTTTCTTT.

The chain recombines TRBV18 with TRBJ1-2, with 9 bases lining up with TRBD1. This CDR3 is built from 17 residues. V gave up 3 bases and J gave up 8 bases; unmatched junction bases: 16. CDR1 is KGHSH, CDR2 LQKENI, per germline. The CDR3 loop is CASSPLDRGPTMTGYTF. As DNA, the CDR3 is TGTGCCAGCTCACCGTTGGACAGGGGTCCAACTATGACCGGCTACACCTTC. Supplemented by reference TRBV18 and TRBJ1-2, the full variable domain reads NAGVMQNPRHLVRRRGQEARLRCSPMKGHSHVYWYRQLPEEGLKFMVYLQKENIIDESGMPKERFSAEFPKEGPSILRIQQVVRGDSAAYFCASSPLDRGPTMTGYTFGSGTRLTVV.

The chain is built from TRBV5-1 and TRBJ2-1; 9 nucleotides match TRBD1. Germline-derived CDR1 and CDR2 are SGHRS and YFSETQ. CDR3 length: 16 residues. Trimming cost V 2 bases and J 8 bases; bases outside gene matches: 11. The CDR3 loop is CASSFTGGAGSYEQFF. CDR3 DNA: TGCGCCAGCAGCTTTACAGGGGGCGCGGGGTCCTATGAGCAGTTCTTC.

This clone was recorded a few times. DNA for the CDR3: TGTGCCAGCAGCGAACTTATGAACACTGAAGCTTTCTTT. This translates into CASSELMNTEAFF. This chain connects TRBV9 to TRBJ1-1; D is ambiguous. Germline CDR1 and CDR2: SGDLS and YYNGEE. The ends were cut back, 3 bases at V and 0 bases at J, with 6 bases in the middle. The CDR3 totals 13 residues. Combining the CDR3 with reference TRBV9 and TRBJ1-1 gives the whole variable domain DSGVTQTPKHLITATGQRVTLRCSPRSGDLSVYWYQQSLDQGLQFLIQYYNGEERAKGNILERFSAQQFPDLHSELNLSSLELGDSALYFCASSELMNTEAFFGQGTRLTVV.

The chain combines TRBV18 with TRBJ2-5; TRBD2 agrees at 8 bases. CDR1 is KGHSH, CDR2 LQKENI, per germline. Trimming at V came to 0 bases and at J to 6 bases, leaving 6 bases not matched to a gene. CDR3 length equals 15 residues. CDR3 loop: CASSPPGGAKKTQYF. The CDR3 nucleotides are TGTGCCAGCTCACCACCCGGGGGGGCCAAAAAGACCCAGTACTTC.

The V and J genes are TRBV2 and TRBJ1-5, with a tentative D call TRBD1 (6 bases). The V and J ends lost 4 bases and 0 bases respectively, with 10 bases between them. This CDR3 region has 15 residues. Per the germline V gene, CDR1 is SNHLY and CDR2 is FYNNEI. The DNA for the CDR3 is TGTGCCAGCAGTGCCGACAGGAATAGCAATCAGCCCCAGCATTTT. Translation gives CASSADRNSNQPQHF.

CDR3 DNA: TGTGCCAGCAGCCATGGGACATTCACAGATACGCAGTATTTT. It is translated as CASSHGTFTDTQYF. The chain uses TRBV14 and TRBJ2-3; perhaps TRBD1 as D (6 bases). The CDR3 totals 14 residues. Germline-derived CDR1 and CDR2 are SGHDN and FVKESK. V gave up 3 bases and J gave up 2 bases, with 9 bases separating them.

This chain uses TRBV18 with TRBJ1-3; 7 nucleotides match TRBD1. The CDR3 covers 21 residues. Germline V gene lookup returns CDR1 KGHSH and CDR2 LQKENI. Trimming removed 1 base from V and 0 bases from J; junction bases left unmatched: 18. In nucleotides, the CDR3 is TGTGCCAGCTCACCACTCTCAGTCATGTCTAGGGGGCAAATCTCTGGAAACACCATATATTTT. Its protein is CASSPLSVMSRGQISGNTIYF.

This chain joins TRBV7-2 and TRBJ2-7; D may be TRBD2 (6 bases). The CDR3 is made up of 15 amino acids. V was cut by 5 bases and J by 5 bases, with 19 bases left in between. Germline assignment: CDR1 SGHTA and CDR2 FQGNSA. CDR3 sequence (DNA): TGTGCCAGCAGCCCAGGAGGGTCTCGTAGAGACGAGCAGTACTTC. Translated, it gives CASSPGGSRRDEQYF. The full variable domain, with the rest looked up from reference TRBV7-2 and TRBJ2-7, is GAGVSQSPSNKVTEKGKDVELRCDPISGHTALYWYRQSLGQGLEFLIYFQGNSAPDKSGLPSDRFSAERTGGSVSTLTIQRTQQEDSAVYLCASSPGGSRRDEQYFGPGTRLTVT.

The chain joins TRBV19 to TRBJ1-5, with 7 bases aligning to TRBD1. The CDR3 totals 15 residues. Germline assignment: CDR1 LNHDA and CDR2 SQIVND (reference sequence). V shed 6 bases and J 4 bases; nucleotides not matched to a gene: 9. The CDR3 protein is CASRRPGQPNQPQHF. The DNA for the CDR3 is TGTGCCAGTAGAAGACCGGGACAGCCAAATCAGCCCCAGCATTTT.

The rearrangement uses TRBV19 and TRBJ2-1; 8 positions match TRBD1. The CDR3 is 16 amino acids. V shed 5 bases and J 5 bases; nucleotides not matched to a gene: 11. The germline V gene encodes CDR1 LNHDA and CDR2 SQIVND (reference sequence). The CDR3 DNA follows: TGTGCCAGTAGTTCTGTTCAGGGGGCCACCAACAATGAGCAGTTCTTC. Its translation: CASSSVQGATNNEQFF.

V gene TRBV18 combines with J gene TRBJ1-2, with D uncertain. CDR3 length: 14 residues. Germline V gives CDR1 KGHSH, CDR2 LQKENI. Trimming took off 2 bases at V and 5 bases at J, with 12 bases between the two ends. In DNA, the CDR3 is TGTGCCAGCTCACCAGGCGGCCAAGAGTATGGCTACACCTTC. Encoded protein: CASSPGGQEYGYTF.

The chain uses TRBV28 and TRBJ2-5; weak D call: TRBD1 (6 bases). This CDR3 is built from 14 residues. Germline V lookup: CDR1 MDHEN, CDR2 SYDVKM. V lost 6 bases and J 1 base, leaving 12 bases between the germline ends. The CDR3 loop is CASSLGQSQETQYF. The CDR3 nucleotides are TGTGCCAGCAGCTTAGGACAGTCCCAAGAGACCCAGTACTTC.

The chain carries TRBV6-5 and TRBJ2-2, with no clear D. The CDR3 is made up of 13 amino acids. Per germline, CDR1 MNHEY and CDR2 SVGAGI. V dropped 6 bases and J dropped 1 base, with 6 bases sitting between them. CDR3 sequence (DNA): TGTGCCAGCAGAACTGAGAACACCGGGGAGCTGTTTTTT. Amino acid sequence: CASRTENTGELFF.

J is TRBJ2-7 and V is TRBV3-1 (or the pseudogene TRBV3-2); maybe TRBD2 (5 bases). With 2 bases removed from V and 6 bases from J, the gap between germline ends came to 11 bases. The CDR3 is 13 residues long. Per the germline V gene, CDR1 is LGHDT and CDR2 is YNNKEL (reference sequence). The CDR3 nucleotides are TGTGCCAGCAGCCAATCAGCGGTAGGCGAGCAGTACTTC. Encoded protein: CASSQSAVGEQYF.

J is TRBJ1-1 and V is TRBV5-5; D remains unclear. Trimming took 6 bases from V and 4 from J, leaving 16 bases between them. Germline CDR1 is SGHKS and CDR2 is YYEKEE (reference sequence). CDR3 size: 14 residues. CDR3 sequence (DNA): TGTGCCAGCACCCTCGCGGGGTCACGCACTGAAGCTTTCTTT. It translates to CASTLAGSRTEAFF.

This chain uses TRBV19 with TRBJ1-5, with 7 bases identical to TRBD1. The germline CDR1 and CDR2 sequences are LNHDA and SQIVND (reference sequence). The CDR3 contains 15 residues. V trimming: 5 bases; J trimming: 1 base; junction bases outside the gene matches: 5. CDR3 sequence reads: CASSLTGQSNQPQHF. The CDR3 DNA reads TGTGCCAGTAGTTTGACGGGACAGAGCAATCAGCCCCAGCATTTT.